These T cell receptor beta chains were read from a single sample in a study of cytomegalovirus exposure and HLA in healthy donors. Method: immunoSEQ multiplex PCR; TCRdb's copy keeps in-frame clones and lacks some. This table holds more than 200,000 clones, less than 95% found once. The specimen was PBMCs. The receptors here all came from a woman in her twenties or thirties in good health and CMV-seronegative. Each CDR3 is given with its conserved first and last residue. Fields, in order: clone size, J gene, V gene, D gene, CDR3 DNA, CDR3 protein. A D gene is named only where the DNA matches it firmly. Clone size is not always given. Where it is, it says once, few, many or a class for expanded clones.

>NA|TRBJ2-3|TRBV5-1|NA
TGCGCCAGCAGCTTGGAGGGCGGGGACACAGATACGCAGTATTTT
CASSLEGGDTDTQYF
>once|TRBJ2-7|TRBV5-1|TRBD2
TGCGCCAGCAGCTTGGTGGCGTCTAGCGGGAGCTCCTACGAGCAGTACTTC
CASSLVASSGSSYEQYF
>NA|TRBJ2-1|TRBV2|TRBD2
TGTGCCATTCCGGGACTAGCGGGAGCCCCGGGGAATGAGCAGTTCTTC
CAIPGLAGAPGNEQFF
>NA|TRBJ2-1|TRBV15|TRBD2
TGTGCCACGAAGGCTAGCGGGGGTAGCTCCTACAATGAGCAGTTCTTC
CATKASGGSSYNEQFF
>NA|TRBJ2-3|TRBV27|NA
TGTGCCAGCAGTTTTGGCTCGCGGGAAGTCTTGGATACGCAGTATTTT
CASSFGSREVLDTQYF
>NA|TRBJ1-1|TRBV19|TRBD1
TGTGCCAGTAGTACGGGACAGACGAACACTGAAGCTTTCTTT
CASSTGQTNTEAFF
>NA|TRBJ1-1|TRBV9|NA
TGTGCCAGCAGCGTAGGACCCCCGAACACTGAAGCTTTCTTT
CASSVGPPNTEAFF
>NA|TRBJ2-5|TRBV29-1|NA
TGCAGCGCCGACGGTCCAGCGGGAGAGACCCAGTACTTC
CSADGPAGETQYF
>NA|TRBJ2-7|TRBV4-3|TRBD1
TGCGCCAGCAGCCAAGAATTTGAGGGACAGGGGGCCTACGAGCAGTACTTC
CASSQEFEGQGAYEQYF
>NA|TRBJ2-2|TRBV7-9|NA
TGTGCCAGCAGCTTAGTTGGGGTGAACACCGGGGAGCTGTTTTTT
CASSLVGVNTGELFF
>once|TRBJ2-7|TRBV5-1|NA
TGCGCCAGCAGCTTGGCAGGCGCCTCCTACGAGCAGTACTTC
CASSLAGASYEQYF
>NA|TRBJ2-7|TRBV5-4|TRBD2
TGTGCCAGCAGCTCGGTAGCGGGAGCATCCTACGAGCAGTACTTC
CASSSVAGASYEQYF
>NA|TRBJ2-5|TRBV7-9|TRBD1
TGTGCCAGCAGCTTTGTAGACAGGGGGGAGACCCAGTACTTC
CASSFVDRGETQYF
>NA|TRBJ2-1|TRBV27|TRBD1
TGTGCCAGCAGTTTTCCCCGCGGGGACAGGGGATACAATGAGCAGTTCTTC
CASSFPRGDRGYNEQFF
>NA|TRBJ2-7|TRBV7-9|NA
TGTGCCAGCAGCCCCTCCGGTAGCTCCTACGAGCAGTACTTC
CASSPSGSSYEQYF
>few|TRBJ1-5|TRBV6-1|NA
TGTGCCAGCAGTGAAGCTCCAGGACAGCCCCAGCATTTT
CASSEAPGQPQHF
>NA|TRBJ2-7|TRBV11-2|NA
TGTGCCAGCAGCACCACAAACCGATACGAGCAGTACTTC
CASSTTNRYEQYF
>NA|TRBJ2-5|TRBV5-6|NA
TGTGCCAGCAGCTTGCTCGGGGAGACCCAGTACTTC
CASSLLGETQYF
>NA|TRBJ2-1|TRBV11-2|NA
TGTGCCAGCAGCTTGGGGTCAGGGCGGGGGCCCTACAATGAGCAGTTCTTC
CASSLGSGRGPYNEQFF
>NA|TRBJ2-3|TRBV13|NA
TGTGCCAGCAGCCCGGATTCCGTTTCCACAGATACGCAGTATTTT
CASSPDSVSTDTQYF
>NA|TRBJ2-7|TRBV6-1|TRBD2
TGTGCCAGCAGTGAATCGGGAGGCTCCTACGAGCAGTACTTC
CASSESGGSYEQYF
>NA|TRBJ2-4|TRBV5-4|TRBD2
TGTGCCAGCAGCTTAGCGGGAGGGCCCTTTAACATTCAGTACTTC
CASSLAGGPFNIQYF
>NA|TRBJ2-5|TRBV9|TRBD2
TGTGCCAGCAGCTCCAGACTAGCGGGAGAGGGTGAGACCCAGTACTTC
CASSSRLAGEGETQYF
>NA|TRBJ2-3|TRBV13|NA
TGTGCCAGCAGCTTACGCGAGACCCTCAGCACAGATACGCAGTATTTT
CASSLRETLSTDTQYF
>few|TRBJ1-4|TRBV6-1|NA
TGTGCCAGCAGTGAAACTGGGGAAAAACTGTTTTTT
CASSETGEKLFF
>once|TRBJ1-5|TRBV28|TRBD1
TGTGCCAGCACCCTAGGGGGACAGGGTCGCAATCAGCCCCAGCATTTT
CASTLGGQGRNQPQHF
>once|TRBJ2-5|TRBV6-6|TRBD2
TGTGCCAGCACCGGTACTAGCGGGAGGAGGGAGACCCAGTACTTC
CASTGTSGRRETQYF
>NA|TRBJ2-1|TRBV7-9|TRBD2
TGTGCCAGCAGGACTAGCGGGAATAATGAGCAGTTCTTC
CASRTSGNNEQFF
>NA|TRBJ2-7|TRBV9|NA
TGTGCCAGCAGTGCGCTGGGGGGGCCCTTGGAGCAGTACTTC
CASSALGGPLEQYF
>NA|TRBJ1-2|TRBV29-1|NA
TGCAGCGTTGAGGAGCCGGTCTATGGCTACACCTTC
CSVEEPVYGYTF
>few|TRBJ2-1|TRBV18|TRBD1
TGTGCCAGCTCTGGAGCTACAGGGGACAATGAGCAGTTCTTC
CASSGATGDNEQFF
>NA|TRBJ1-1|TRBV28|NA
TGTGCCAGCAGCTACCGGGACCCTGGCGCTGAAGCTTTCTTT
CASSYRDPGAEAFF
>NA|TRBJ2-2|TRBV4-2|TRBD2
TGTGCCAGCAGCCCCGGGGTTGGGCGGGAGAGGAACGGGGAGCTGTTTTTT
CASSPGVGRERNGELFF
>NA|TRBJ1-5|TRBV28|TRBD1
TGTGCCAGCAGTTTATCGGGACAGGGGGTAAGACAGCCCCAGCATTTT
CASSLSGQGVRQPQHF
>NA|TRBJ2-7|TRBV29-1|TRBD1
TGCAGCGTTACGGGACAGCTCAGCGAGCAGTACTTC
CSVTGQLSEQYF
>NA|TRBJ2-2|TRBV11-3|TRBD2
TGTGCCAGCAGCCCAGGGGGACTAGCGGGCGGGGAGCTGTTTTTT
CASSPGGLAGGELFF